This T cell receptor (beta chain) derives from a study of T-cell reconstitution after alpha-beta-depleted transplantation in children. Trimming cost V 1 base and J 5 bases, with 11 bases left between them. CDR1 and CDR2 (germline): MNHEY, SMNVEV (reference sequence). This CDR3 has 14 amino acids. This clonotype was picked up many times. The TCRbeta library incorporated unique molecular identifiers. TCRdb fed the PCR reads into MiXCR, producing one record per CDR3 protein. The table lists 150,000 to 250,000 distinct CDR3 sequences, roughly 15% of them singletons, with less than 15% in the top ten. The sample in question was PBMCs from the stem cell graft donor, obtained from the stem cell graft. This chain uses TRBV27 with TRBJ2-5; D may be TRBD1 or TRBD2 (5 bases each). This TCR came from a human donor who donated a stem cell graft to a child with acute lymphoblastic leukemia. DNA of the CDR3: TGTGCCAGCAGTTTATTACGAGGGGTTGAGACCCAGTACTTC. Its translation is CASSLLRGVETQYF.